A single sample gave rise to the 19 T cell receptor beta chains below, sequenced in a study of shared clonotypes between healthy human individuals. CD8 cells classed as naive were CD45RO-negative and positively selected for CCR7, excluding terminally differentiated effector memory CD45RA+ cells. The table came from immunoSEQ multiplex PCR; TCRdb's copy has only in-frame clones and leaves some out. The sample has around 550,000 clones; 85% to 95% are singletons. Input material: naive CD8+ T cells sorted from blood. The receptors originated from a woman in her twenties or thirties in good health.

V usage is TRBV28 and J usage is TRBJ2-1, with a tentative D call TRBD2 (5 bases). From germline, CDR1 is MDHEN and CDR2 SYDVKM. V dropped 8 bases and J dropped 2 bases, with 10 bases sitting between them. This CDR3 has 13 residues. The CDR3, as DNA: TGTGCCAGCCTAAGAGCGGCCTACAATGAGCAGTTCTTC. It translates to CASLRAAYNEQFF.

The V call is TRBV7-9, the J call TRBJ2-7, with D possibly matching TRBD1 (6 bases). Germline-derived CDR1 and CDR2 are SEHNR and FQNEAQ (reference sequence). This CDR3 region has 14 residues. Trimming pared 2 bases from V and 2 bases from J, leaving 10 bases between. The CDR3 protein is CASSLTGSTYEQYF. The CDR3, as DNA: TGTGCCAGCAGCTTAACAGGGAGCACCTACGAGCAGTACTTC.

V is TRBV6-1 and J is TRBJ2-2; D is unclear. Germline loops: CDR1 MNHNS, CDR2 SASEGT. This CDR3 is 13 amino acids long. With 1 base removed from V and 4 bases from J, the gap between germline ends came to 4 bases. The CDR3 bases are TGTGCCAGCAGTGAAGGATTCACCGGGGAGCTGTTTTTT. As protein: CASSEGFTGELFF.

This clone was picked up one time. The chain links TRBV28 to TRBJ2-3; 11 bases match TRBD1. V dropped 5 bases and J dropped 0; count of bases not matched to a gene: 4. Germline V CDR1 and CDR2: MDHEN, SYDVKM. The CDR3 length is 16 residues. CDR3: CASSGTGGTSTDTQYF. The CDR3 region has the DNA TGTGCCAGCAGTGGGACAGGGGGAACTAGCACAGATACGCAGTATTTT.

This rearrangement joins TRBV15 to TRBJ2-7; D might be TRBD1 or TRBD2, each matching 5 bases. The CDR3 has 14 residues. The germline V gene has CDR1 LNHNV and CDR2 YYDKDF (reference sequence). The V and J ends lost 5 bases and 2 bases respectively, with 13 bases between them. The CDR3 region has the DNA TGTGCCACCAGCCCTGGTCGGGGACCCTACGAGCAGTACTTC. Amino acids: CATSPGRGPYEQYF.

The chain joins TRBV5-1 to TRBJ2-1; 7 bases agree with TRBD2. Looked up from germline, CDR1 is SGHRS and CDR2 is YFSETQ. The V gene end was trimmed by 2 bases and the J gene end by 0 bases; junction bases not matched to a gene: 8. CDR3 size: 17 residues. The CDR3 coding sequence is TGCGCCAGCAGCTTAAACCGAGCGGGGCACTCCTACAATGAGCAGTTCTTC. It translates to CASSLNRAGHSYNEQFF.

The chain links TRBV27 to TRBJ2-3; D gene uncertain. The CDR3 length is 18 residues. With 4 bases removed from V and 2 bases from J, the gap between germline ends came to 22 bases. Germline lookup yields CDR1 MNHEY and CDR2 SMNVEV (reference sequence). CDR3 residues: CASSYLGASTPITDTQYF. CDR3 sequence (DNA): TGTGCCAGCAGTTACCTAGGAGCGTCAACCCCAATCACAGATACGCAGTATTTT.

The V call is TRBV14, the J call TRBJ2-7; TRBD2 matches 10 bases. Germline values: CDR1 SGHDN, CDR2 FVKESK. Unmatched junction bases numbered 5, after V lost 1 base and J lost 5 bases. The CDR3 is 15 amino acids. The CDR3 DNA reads TGTGCCAGCAGCCAAGTGCTAGCGGGAGCGGACGAGCAGTACTTC. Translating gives CASSQVLAGADEQYF.

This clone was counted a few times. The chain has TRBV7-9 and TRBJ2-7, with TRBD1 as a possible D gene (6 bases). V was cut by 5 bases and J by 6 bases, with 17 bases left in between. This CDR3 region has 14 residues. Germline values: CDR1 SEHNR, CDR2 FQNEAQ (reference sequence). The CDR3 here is CASSPRDNPFEQYF. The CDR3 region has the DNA TGTGCCAGCAGCCCACGGGACAACCCTTTCGAGCAGTACTTC.

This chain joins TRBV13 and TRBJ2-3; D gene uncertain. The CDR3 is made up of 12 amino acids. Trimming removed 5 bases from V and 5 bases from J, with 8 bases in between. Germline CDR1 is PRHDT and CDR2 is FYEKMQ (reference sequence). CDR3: CASSPPVDTQYF. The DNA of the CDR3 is TGTGCCAGCAGCCCACCCGTAGATACGCAGTATTTT.

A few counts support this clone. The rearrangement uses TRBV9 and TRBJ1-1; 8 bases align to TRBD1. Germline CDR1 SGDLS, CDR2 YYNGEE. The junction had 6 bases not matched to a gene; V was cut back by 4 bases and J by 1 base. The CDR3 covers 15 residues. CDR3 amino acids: CASSPWTGQNTEAFF. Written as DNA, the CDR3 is TGTGCCAGCAGCCCGTGGACAGGGCAGAACACTGAAGCTTTCTTT.

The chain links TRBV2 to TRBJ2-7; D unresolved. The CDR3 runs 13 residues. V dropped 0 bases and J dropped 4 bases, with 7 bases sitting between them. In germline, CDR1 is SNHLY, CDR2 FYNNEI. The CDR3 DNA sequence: TGTGCCAGCAGTGAAGCCTGGCTATACGAGCAGTACTTC. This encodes CASSEAWLYEQYF.

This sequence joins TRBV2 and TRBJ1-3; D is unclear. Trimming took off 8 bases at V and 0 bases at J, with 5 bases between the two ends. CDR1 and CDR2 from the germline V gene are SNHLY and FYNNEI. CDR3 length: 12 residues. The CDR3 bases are TGTGCCAGCCAGAGCTCTGGAAACACCATATATTTT. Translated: CASQSSGNTIYF.

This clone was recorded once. This CDR3 reads CASRETSAFYNEQFF. CDR3 in DNA: TGTGCCAGCAGGGAGACTAGCGCCTTCTACAATGAGCAGTTCTTC. This chain uses TRBV6-4 with TRBJ2-1, with 8 bases identical to TRBD2. The CDR3 loop spans 15 amino acids. CDR1 and CDR2 (germline): MRHNA, SNTAGT. V was clipped by 6 bases and J by 3 bases; unmatched bases: 7.

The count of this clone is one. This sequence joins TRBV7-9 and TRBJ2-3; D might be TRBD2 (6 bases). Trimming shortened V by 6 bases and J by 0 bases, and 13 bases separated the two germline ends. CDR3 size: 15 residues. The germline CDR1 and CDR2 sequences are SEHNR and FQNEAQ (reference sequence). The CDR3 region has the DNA TGTGCCAGCAGACACACCGGGACTAGCACAGATACGCAGTATTTT. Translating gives CASRHTGTSTDTQYF. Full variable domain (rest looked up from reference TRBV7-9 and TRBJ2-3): DTGVSQNPRHKITKRGQNVTFRCDPISEHNRLYWYRQTLGQGPEFLTYFQNEAQLEKSRLLSDRFSAERPKGSFSTLEIQRTEQGDSAMYLCASRHTGTSTDTQYFGPGTRLTVL.

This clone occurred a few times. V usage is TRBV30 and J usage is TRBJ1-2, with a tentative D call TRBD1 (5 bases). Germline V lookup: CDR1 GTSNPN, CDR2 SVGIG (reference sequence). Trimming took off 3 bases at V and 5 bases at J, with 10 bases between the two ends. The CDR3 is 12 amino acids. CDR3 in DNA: TGTGCCTGGAGGGGACCCTTTTATGGCTACACCTTC. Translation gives CAWRGPFYGYTF.

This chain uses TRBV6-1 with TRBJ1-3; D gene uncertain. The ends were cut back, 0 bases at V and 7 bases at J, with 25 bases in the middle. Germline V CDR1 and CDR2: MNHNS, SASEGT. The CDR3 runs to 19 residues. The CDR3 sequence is CASSEALYMVREAVNTIYF. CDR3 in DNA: TGTGCCAGCAGTGAAGCGCTATATATGGTGCGGGAAGCTGTGAACACCATATATTTT.

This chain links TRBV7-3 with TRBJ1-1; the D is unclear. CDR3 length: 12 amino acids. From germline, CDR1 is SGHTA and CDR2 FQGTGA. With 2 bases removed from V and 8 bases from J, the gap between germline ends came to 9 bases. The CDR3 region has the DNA TGTGCCAGCAGCTTATTACCGCCGGAAGCTTTCTTT. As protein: CASSLLPPEAFF.

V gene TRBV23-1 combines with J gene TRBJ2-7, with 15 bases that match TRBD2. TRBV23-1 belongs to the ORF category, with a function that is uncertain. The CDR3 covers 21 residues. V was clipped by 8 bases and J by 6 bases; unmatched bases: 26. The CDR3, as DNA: TGCGCCAGCGGCCTCCTCACAACCGGGACCGATGGACTAGCGGGAGGGTGCGAGCAGTACTTC. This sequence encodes CASGLLTTGTDGLAGGCEQYF.